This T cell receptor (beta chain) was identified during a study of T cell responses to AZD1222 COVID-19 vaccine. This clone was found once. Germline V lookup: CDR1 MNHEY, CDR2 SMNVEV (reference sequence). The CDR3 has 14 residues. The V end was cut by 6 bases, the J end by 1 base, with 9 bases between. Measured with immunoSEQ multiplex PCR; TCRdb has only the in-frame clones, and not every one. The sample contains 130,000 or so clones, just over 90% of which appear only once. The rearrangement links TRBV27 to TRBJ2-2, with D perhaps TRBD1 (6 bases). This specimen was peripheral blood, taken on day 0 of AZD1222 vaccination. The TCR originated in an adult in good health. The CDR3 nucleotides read TGTGCCAGCAGACAGGGATGGAACACCGGGGAGCTGTTTTTT. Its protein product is CASRQGWNTGELFF.